This T cell receptor (beta chain) was observed in a study of blood T cell repertoires in COVID-19. Sequencing was performed with immunoSEQ multiplex PCR; in TCRdb, only in-frame clones are kept and a portion is missing. The repertoire consists of about 190,000 clones, with approximately 85% occurring once and the leading ten covering 7.5% to 10%. The material sequenced was PBMCs or T cells enriched from blood (not recorded which). The sequence was obtained from a woman between 25 and 40 years old who had recovered from COVID-19.

The CDR3 bases are TGTGCCATCAGTGTAACTAGCGGGAACCTGAACACCGGGGAGCTGTTTTTT. Translated, it gives CAISVTSGNLNTGELFF. This chain links TRBV10-3 with TRBJ2-2; 10 positions agree with TRBD2. CDR3 length: 17 residues. Per the germline V gene, CDR1 is ENHRY and CDR2 is SYGVKD. V was pared by 4 bases and J by 1 base, with 6 bases of the junction left unmatched.